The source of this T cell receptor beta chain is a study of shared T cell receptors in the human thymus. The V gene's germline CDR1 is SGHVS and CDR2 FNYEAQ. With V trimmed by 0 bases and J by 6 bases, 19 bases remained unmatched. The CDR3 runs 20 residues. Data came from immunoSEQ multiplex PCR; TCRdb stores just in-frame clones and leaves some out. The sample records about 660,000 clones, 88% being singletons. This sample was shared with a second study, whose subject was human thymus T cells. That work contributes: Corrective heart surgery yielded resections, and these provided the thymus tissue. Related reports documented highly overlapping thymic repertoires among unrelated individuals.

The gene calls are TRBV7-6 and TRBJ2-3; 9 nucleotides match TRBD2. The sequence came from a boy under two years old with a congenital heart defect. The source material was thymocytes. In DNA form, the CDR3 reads TGTGCCAGCAGCTTAGCGGATTGTGGGACTAGCTGTAGCCGTCCCGATACGCAGTATTTT. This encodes CASSLADCGTSCSRPDTQYF. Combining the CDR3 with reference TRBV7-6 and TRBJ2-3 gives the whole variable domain GAGVSQSPRYKVTKRGQDVALRCDPISGHVSLYWYRQALGQGPEFLTYFNYEAQQDKSGLPNDRFSAERPEGSISTLTIQRTEQRDSAMYRCASSLADCGTSCSRPDTQYFGPGTRLTVL.